This is a list of T cell receptor beta chains from one sample in a study of control samples from healthy donors and cancer patients. The protocol was immunoSEQ multiplex PCR, while the TCRdb copy is restricted to in-frame clones and leaves out a portion. The sample has under 200,000 clones, roughly 95% seen once. The sample consisted of blood. These receptors were obtained from a woman aged 30 to 39 in good health. CDR3s include the opening cysteine and the closing phenylalanine or tryptophan. D genes are given only for firm matches. Some rows mark clone size as missing; the rest say once, few, many or name a class of expanded clone.

>14|TRBD1|TRBJ1-1|TRBV18|-
CASSSQGWNTEAFF
TGTGCCAGCTCATCACAGGGGTGGAACACTGAAGCTTTCTTT
>14|-|TRBJ1-1|TRBV10-3|-
CAISEPRLRAEAFF
TGTGCCATCAGTGAGCCCCGTTTGAGGGCAGAAGCTTTCTTT
>16|TRBD1|TRBJ1-4|TRBV6-5|-
CASSYPFRGLNEKLFF
TGTGCCAGCAGTTACCCGTTCAGGGGGCTGAATGAAAAACTGTTTTTT
>15|TRBD2|TRBJ2-5|TRBV19|-
CASRAGLAGGETQYF
TGTGCCAGTAGAGCGGGACTAGCGGGCGGGGAGACCCAGTACTTC
>11|-|TRBJ2-7|TRBV6-1|-
CASSEANEQYF
TGTGCCAGCAGTGAGGCGAACGAGCAGTACTTC
>15|-|TRBJ2-3|TRBV24-1|-
CATSDWGGHQDTQYF
TGTGCCACCAGTGATTGGGGGGGGCATCAAGATACGCAGTATTTT
>14|-|TRBJ2-2|TRBV28|-
CASSLVGNTGELFF
TGTGCCAGCAGTTTAGTTGGAAACACCGGGGAGCTGTTTTTT
>15|-|TRBJ2-2|TRBV19|few
CASSISGDNTGELFF
TGTGCCAGTAGTATTTCGGGGGATAACACCGGGGAGCTGTTTTTT
>14|-|TRBJ2-7|TRBV28|-
CASSLRRPSYEQYF
TGTGCCAGCAGTCTGCGGAGGCCTTCCTACGAGCAGTACTTC
>15|TRBD1|TRBJ1-2|TRBV5-1|-
CASSLPRQGDYGYTF
TGCGCCAGCAGCTTGCCCAGACAGGGGGACTATGGCTACACCTTC
>13|-|TRBJ1-2|TRBV30|-
CAWSVARAYGYTF
TGTGCCTGGAGTGTAGCCCGGGCCTATGGCTACACCTTC
>16|-|TRBJ2-1|TRBV28|-
CASSGKWGRESNEQFF
TGTGCCAGCAGTGGCAAATGGGGCAGGGAAAGCAATGAGCAGTTCTTC
>14|-|TRBJ1-5|TRBV19|once
CASRISAPNQPQHF
TGTGCCAGTCGGATTTCGGCCCCTAATCAGCCCCAGCATTTT
>18|TRBD2|TRBJ2-2|TRBV18|-
CASSPSLAGGPGTGELFF
TGTGCCAGCTCACCTTCACTAGCGGGAGGGCCCGGGACCGGGGAGCTGTTTTTT
>14|-|TRBJ2-1|TRBV5-4|-
CASSFPTGHNEQFF
TGTGCCAGCAGCTTTCCTACAGGGCACAATGAGCAGTTCTTC
>15|TRBD1|TRBJ1-1|TRBV28|-
CASSGTGGLNTEAFF
TGTGCCAGCAGCGGGACAGGAGGCCTGAACACTGAAGCTTTCTTT
>11|-|TRBJ2-5|TRBV20-1|-
CSALPQETQYF
TGCAGTGCCCTACCTCAAGAGACCCAGTACTTC
>13|-|TRBJ1-2|TRBV24-1|once
CATSDPMTTTYTF
TGTGCCACCAGTGACCCGATGACCACAACCTACACCTTC
>15|TRBD1|TRBJ2-5|TRBV24-1|-
CATSDRDRAQETQYF
TGTGCCACCAGTGACCGGGACAGGGCACAAGAGACCCAGTACTTC
>18|-|TRBJ2-1|TRBV28|-
CASSLTGFRERSYNEQFF
TGTGCCAGCAGTTTAACCGGTTTCAGGGAGAGGTCCTACAATGAGCAGTTCTTC
>16|TRBD1|TRBJ1-1|TRBV7-2|once
CASSLGGGAVSTEAFF
TGTGCCAGCAGCTTAGGAGGGGGCGCGGTGAGCACTGAAGCTTTCTTT
>12|TRBD1|TRBJ1-2|TRBV5-1|-
CASGQGALGYTF
TGCGCCAGCGGACAGGGGGCGCTGGGCTACACCTTC
>15|TRBD1|TRBJ1-6|TRBV27|-
CASSFRDSYNSPLHF
TGTGCCAGCAGTTTCCGGGACAGTTATAATTCACCCCTCCACTTT
>17|-|TRBJ2-7|TRBV7-9|once
CASSRGVGLAGVYEQYF
TGTGCCAGCAGCCGGGGGGTCGGTCTAGCAGGGGTCTACGAGCAGTACTTC
>15|TRBD2|TRBJ2-3|TRBV7-2|-
CASGYSGGSTDTQYF
TGTGCCAGCGGCTATAGCGGGGGTAGCACAGATACGCAGTATTTT
>17|TRBD2|TRBJ2-7|TRBV5-4|-
CASSTGTSGGIFYEQYF
TGTGCCAGCAGCACTGGGACTAGCGGGGGGATTTTTTACGAGCAGTACTTC
>14|-|TRBJ1-2|TRBV28|-
CASSLDATHYGYTF
TGTGCCAGCAGTTTAGATGCGACACACTATGGCTACACCTTC
>17|TRBD2|TRBJ2-3|TRBV7-8|-
CASSSPSGGAPTDTQYF
TGTGCCAGCAGCTCCCCAAGCGGGGGGGCTCCCACAGATACGCAGTATTTT
>20|TRBD2|TRBJ2-2|TRBV28|-
CASSQSPGLAAMTNTGELFF
TGTGCCAGCAGTCAGAGCCCGGGACTAGCGGCAATGACGAACACCGGGGAGCTGTTTTTT
>11|-|TRBJ1-5|TRBV6-5|-
CASSPGQPQHF
TGTGCCAGCAGTCCGGGCCAGCCCCAGCATTTT
>15|-|TRBJ1-2|TRBV27|-
CASRIGGGPNYGYTF
TGTGCCAGCCGAATCGGGGGCGGCCCTAACTATGGCTACACCTTC
>13|-|TRBJ1-5|TRBV28|-
CASTGKGNQPQHF
TGTGCCAGCACCGGAAAAGGCAATCAGCCCCAGCATTTT
>12|-|TRBJ1-1|TRBV30|once
CAFSPGGPEAFF
TGTGCCTTCTCCCCGGGCGGCCCTGAAGCTTTCTTT
>15|TRBD1|TRBJ1-5|TRBV6-2/TRBV6-3|-
CASSLQGAGNQPQHF
TGTGCCAGCAGTTTACAGGGGGCAGGGAATCAGCCCCAGCATTTT
>13|-|TRBJ2-7|TRBV6-5|-
CASKTSSGYEQYF
TGTGCCAGCAAAACTAGCTCGGGCTACGAGCAGTACTTC
>18|TRBD2|TRBJ2-2|TRBV4-1|-
CASRGGRAGEPNTGELFF
TGCGCCAGCAGGGGGGGAAGAGCGGGGGAACCGAACACCGGGGAGCTGTTTTTT
>16|TRBD1|TRBJ1-2|TRBV3-1/TRBV3-2|once
CASRPEGQGALYGYTF
TGTGCCAGCAGACCCGAAGGACAGGGGGCACTTTATGGCTACACCTTC
>19|TRBD2|TRBJ2-2|TRBV9|once
CASSVATWTSGPGAGELFF
TGTGCCAGCAGCGTAGCTACTTGGACTAGCGGGCCAGGGGCCGGGGAGCTGTTTTTT
>16|TRBD2|TRBJ2-5|TRBV5-4|-
CASSWSGRGTGETQYF
TGTGCCAGCAGCTGGAGCGGGAGAGGGACCGGGGAGACCCAGTACTTC
>16|TRBD2|TRBJ2-5|TRBV10-3|once
CAISQGTSGGQETQYF
TGTGCCATCAGCCAAGGGACTAGCGGGGGGCAAGAGACCCAGTACTTC
>15|-|TRBJ1-1|TRBV7-8|-
CASSLVPAGNTEAFF
TGTGCCAGCAGCTTAGTTCCTGCCGGGAACACTGAAGCTTTCTTT
>14|-|TRBJ2-7|TRBV2|-
CASSTLLESYEQYF
TGTGCCAGCAGTACCCTGTTGGAGAGCTACGAGCAGTACTTC
>17|-|TRBJ1-5|TRBV28|-
CASISPGRIGSNQPQHF
TGTGCCAGCATTTCACCCGGGAGAATCGGGAGCAATCAGCCCCAGCATTTT
>15|-|TRBJ1-5|TRBV23-1|-
CASNIPGRSGTPQHF
TGCGCCAGCAATATTCCTGGAAGGTCCGGGACCCCTCAGCATTTT
>14|-|TRBJ2-3|TRBV5-1|-
CASSLGPPVDTQYF
TGCGCCAGCAGCCTAGGTCCACCGGTGGATACGCAGTATTTT
>15|TRBD1|TRBJ1-6|TRBV24-1|-
CATSDRTGSNSPLHF
TGTGCCACCAGTGACCGGACAGGGTCTAATTCACCCCTCCACTTT
>13|-|TRBJ2-4|TRBV4-1|-
CASSQAQGYIQYF
TGCGCCAGCAGCCAAGCCCAGGGGTACATTCAGTACTTC
>13|-|TRBJ2-3|TRBV6-5|-
CASSRLLADTQYF
TGTGCCAGCAGCCGACTACTAGCAGATACGCAGTATTTT
>15|-|TRBJ1-3|TRBV6-6|-
CASRDIQSSGNTIYF
TGTGCCAGCAGGGACATCCAGAGCTCTGGAAACACCATATATTTT
>12|-|TRBJ1-6|TRBV28|-
CASSFLNSPLHF
TGTGCCAGCAGTTTTTTAAACTCACCCCTCCACTTT
>12|-|TRBJ2-2|TRBV29-1|-
CSVEVSAGELFF
TGCAGCGTGGAAGTCTCGGCCGGGGAGCTGTTTTTT
>12|TRBD1|TRBJ1-2|TRBV2|-
CASRGTGSGYTF
TGTGCCAGCAGAGGGACAGGGTCTGGCTACACCTTC
>15|TRBD1|TRBJ2-2|TRBV5-4|once
CASSFDRGPTGELFF
TGTGCCAGCAGCTTTGACAGGGGGCCGACCGGGGAGCTGTTTTTT